This T cell receptor (beta chain) is from a study of T cells in Graves' hyperthyroidism and ophthalmopathy. Amplified TCR beta CDR3 regions came from RNA transcripts. The HTBI set primed first-round TCR CDR3 RT-PCR. TCRdb reanalysed the multiplex PCR reads using MiXCR and keeps one entry per CDR3 protein. The sample consists of about 620,000 distinct CDR3 sequences, around 16% of them appearing once. Germline-derived CDR1 and CDR2 are DFQATT and SNEGSKA (reference sequence). The CDR3 loop spans 16 amino acids. Trimming removed 0 bases from V and 3 bases from J; junction bases left unmatched: 8. V and J are TRBV20-1 and TRBJ2-3; 8 bases match TRBD2. Source material: blood. This TCR was recovered from a woman aged 25 to 39 with Graves' hyperthyroidism. This CDR3 reads CSARDTRREDTDTQYF. The CDR3 DNA is TGCAGTGCTAGAGATACGCGGCGGGAGGATACAGATACGCAGTATTTT.